The 16 T cell receptor beta chains given below trace back to one sample, sequenced in a study of siplizumab effects on memory and regulatory T cells. Only in-frame clones appear in the TCRdb table, and some are missing; sequencing was by immunoSEQ multiplex PCR. The data show under 100,000 clones, with around 94% seen just once and about 1.2% held by the top ten. The material sequenced was non-Treg CD4+ T cells sorted from blood. The receptors shown here come from a human donor in good health.

V gene TRBV4-1 combines with J gene TRBJ1-1; D gene uncertain. V was shortened by 4 bases and J by 3 bases, with 12 bases between the two germline ends. Germline-derived CDR1 and CDR2 are MGHRA and YSYEKL. The CDR3 sequence is 14 residues long. In DNA, the CDR3 is TGCGCCAGCAGCCCAGTATGGGAGGACACTGAAGCTTTCTTT. Protein sequence: CASSPVWEDTEAFF.

The V and J genes are TRBV7-2 and TRBJ2-2, with 7 bases aligning to TRBD2. The CDR3 runs 14 residues. Losses at the gene ends were 4 bases for V and 7 bases for J; bases not matched to a gene: 6. The germline V gene encodes CDR1 SGHTA and CDR2 FQGNSA. The CDR3: CASSYGGYSGELFF. CDR3 sequence (DNA): TGTGCCAGCAGCTACGGGGGGTACAGCGGGGAGCTGTTTTTT.

This clone was counted a single time. The chain carries TRBV29-1 and TRBJ1-2; D is possibly TRBD1 (5 bases). Germline CDR1 SQVTM, CDR2 ANQGSEA. The V end was cut by 3 bases, the J end by 7 bases, with 18 bases between. The CDR3 has 14 amino acids. Written as DNA, the CDR3 is TGCAGCGTTGATTTTATTGGGCAGGGCGCTGGCTACACCTTC. Its protein product is CSVDFIGQGAGYTF.

This clone has just one count. The J gene is TRBJ2-1, the V gene TRBV4-2; D is perhaps TRBD1 (5 bases). Germline CDR1 LGHNA, CDR2 YNFKEQ. This CDR3 region has 19 residues. Trimming shortened V by 1 base and J by 3 bases, and 22 bases separated the two germline ends. In nucleotides, the CDR3 is TGTGCCAGCAGCCAAGCACGCCTCGGCAGGGAAAAAGGCTACAATGAGCAGTTCTTC. It specifies CASSQARLGREKGYNEQFF.

The V and J genes are TRBV7-2 and TRBJ2-7; 13 bases match TRBD2. This CDR3 is built from 18 residues. The junction had 14 bases not matched to a gene; V was cut back by 4 bases and J by 5 bases. Germline V gives CDR1 SGHTA, CDR2 FQGNSA. The CDR3 DNA is TGTGCCAGCAGCTCGACCACTAGCGGGAGGGCCCCCGCCAACGAGCAGTACTTC. It translates to CASSSTTSGRAPANEQYF. The full variable domain, rest sourced from reference TRBV7-2 and TRBJ2-7, is GAGVSQSPSNKVTEKGKDVELRCDPISGHTALYWYRQSLGQGLEFLIYFQGNSAPDKSGLPSDRFSAERTGGSVSTLTIQRTQQEDSAVYLCASSSTTSGRAPANEQYFGPGTRLTVT.

The V gene is TRBV5-6, the J gene TRBJ2-1; 8 bases match TRBD2. J gave up 6 bases and V 4 bases, and 15 bases lay outside the gene matches. In germline, CDR1 is SGHDT, CDR2 YYEEEE. This CDR3 is 17 amino acids long. The CDR3 sequence: CASSPVNGGRQVNEQFF. The CDR3 region has the DNA TGTGCCAGCAGCCCGGTTAATGGCGGGAGGCAGGTCAATGAGCAGTTCTTC.

This chain links TRBV6-4 with TRBJ2-7; D is unresolved. Deletions cut 5 bases from V and 6 bases from J, with 8 bases between. The CDR3 consists of 11 residues. CDR1 is MRHNA, CDR2 SNTAGT, per germline. CDR3 residues: CASSLWSEQYF. For the CDR3, the DNA is TGTGCCAGCAGTCTATGGTCCGAGCAGTACTTC.

The chain employs TRBV28 and TRBJ1-3; 7 bases fit TRBD1. V gave up 6 bases and J gave up 0 bases; unmatched junction bases: 11. The CDR3 is made up of 17 amino acids. Per the germline V gene, CDR1 is MDHEN and CDR2 is SYDVKM. The CDR3 loop is CASRRQGGVNSGNTIYF. CDR3 in DNA: TGTGCCAGCAGGAGACAGGGTGGGGTTAACTCTGGAAACACCATATATTTT.

The genes are TRBV30 and TRBJ1-2, with 7 bases lining up with TRBD1. Trimming took 4 bases from V and 4 from J; bases not matched to a gene: 15. This CDR3 has 16 amino acids. Germline V gene lookup returns CDR1 GTSNPN and CDR2 SVGIG (reference sequence). The CDR3 here is CAWNRDRYKQGYGYTF. DNA of the CDR3: TGTGCCTGGAACCGGGACAGATATAAGCAAGGCTATGGCTACACCTTC.

The chain recombines TRBV28 with TRBJ2-5; D remains ambiguous. Germline CDR1 and CDR2: MDHEN and SYDVKM. Trimming took off 7 bases at V and 4 bases at J, with 13 bases between the two ends. This CDR3 is 13 amino acids long. CDR3 protein: CASTRPERETQYF. The CDR3 DNA reads TGTGCCAGCACGCGGCCCGAGCGAGAGACCCAGTACTTC.

The chain is built from TRBV28 and TRBJ1-4; 7 positions agree with TRBD1. J was trimmed by 15 bases and V by 6 bases; bases with no gene match: 4. The CDR3 spans 10 residues. Germline assignment: CDR1 MDHEN and CDR2 SYDVKM. The CDR3 loop reads CASRDRFMFF. As DNA, the CDR3 is TGTGCCAGCAGGGACAGGTTTATGTTTTTT.

The CDR3 DNA reads TGTGCCATCAGTGTTAGCGGGAACAACCACGAGCAGTACTTC. Translated, it gives CAISVSGNNHEQYF. V and J are TRBV10-3 and TRBJ2-7; 8 nucleotides line up with TRBD2. This CDR3 has 14 residues. Trimming removed 4 bases from V and 5 bases from J; junction bases left unmatched: 7. CDR1 and CDR2 from the germline V gene are ENHRY and SYGVKD.

The V call is TRBV5-6, the J call TRBJ1-5, with D perhaps TRBD1 (6 bases). The CDR3 spans 18 residues. The V gene lost 7 bases and the J gene lost 7 bases, with 30 bases spanning the gap. CDR1 and CDR2 from the germline V gene are SGHDT and YYEEEE. The CDR3: CASVRDTGHKTNVQPQHF. For the CDR3, the DNA is TGTGCCAGCGTAAGGGATACGGGACATAAGACCAACGTGCAGCCCCAGCATTTT.

The chain uses TRBV28 and TRBJ2-3; TRBD1 matches 7 bases. The CDR3 is 15 residues long. Germline V gene sequence: CDR1 MDHEN, CDR2 SYDVKM. Losses at the gene ends were 6 bases for V and 7 bases for J; bases not matched to a gene: 13. The CDR3 is CASSTTGAFRNTQYF. CDR3 sequence (DNA): TGTGCCAGCAGCACAACAGGGGCGTTTAGGAATACGCAGTATTTT. Based on the CDR3 plus reference TRBV28 and TRBJ2-3, the full variable domain is DVKVTQSSRYLVKRTGEKVFLECVQDMDHENMFWYRQDPGLGLRLIYFSYDVKMKEKGDIPEGYSVSREKKERFSLILESASTNQTSMYLCASSTTGAFRNTQYFGPGTRLTVL.

The CDR3 DNA sequence: TGTGCCAGTACTAGAGTGGGCTACACCTTC. Translation gives CASTRVGYTF. The J gene is TRBJ1-2, the V gene TRBV2; D gene unclear. CDR3 length: 10 residues. Trimming removed 9 bases at V and 8 bases at J, with 10 bases between. Germline CDR1 reads SNHLY; CDR2 reads FYNNEI. The full variable domain, with the rest looked up from reference TRBV2 and TRBJ1-2, is EPEVTQTPSHQVTQMGQEVILRCVPISNHLYFYWYRQILGQKVEFLVSFYNNEISEKSEIFDDQFSVERPDGSNFTLKIRSTKLEDSAMYFCASTRVGYTFGSGTRLTVV.

This clone came up once. The V call is TRBV6-1, the J call TRBJ1-3, with D hard to call. The CDR3 covers 15 residues. V was trimmed by 2 bases and J by 0 bases, leaving 8 bases between them. Germline-derived CDR1 and CDR2 are MNHNS and SASEGT. CDR3 DNA: TGTGCCAGCAGTGAATCCCCGAGCTCTGGAAACACCATATATTTT. Amino acids: CASSESPSSGNTIYF.